Here is one T cell receptor beta chain with its context. The CDR3 runs 16 residues. CDR1 and CDR2 from the germline V gene are LNHDA and SQIVND (reference sequence). Trimming cost V 0 bases and J 6 bases, with 17 bases left between them. Generated by immunoSEQ multiplex PCR, the TCRdb table keeps only in-frame clones and is missing some. In the table there are roughly 400,000 clones, around 91% of which are singletons. Clinical histories supplied by participants themselves formed the basis of cohort assignment. Cohort 3 recovery required two negative PCRs, clearance, or symptom resolution. These data come from a study of blood T cell repertoires in COVID-19. Whole-study context: Both acute and convalescent COVID-19 samples were obtained from the United States, Italy and Spain.

Sequencing was carried out using PBMCs or T cells enriched from blood (not recorded which). The clonotype originates from a man aged 25-45 years who had recovered from COVID-19. The J gene is TRBJ1-2, the V gene TRBV19; D might be TRBD1 (6 bases). The CDR3 here is CASSIEIGTLGDGYTF. CDR3 nucleotides: TGTGCCAGTAGTATAGAGATCGGGACACTAGGCGATGGCTACACCTTC.